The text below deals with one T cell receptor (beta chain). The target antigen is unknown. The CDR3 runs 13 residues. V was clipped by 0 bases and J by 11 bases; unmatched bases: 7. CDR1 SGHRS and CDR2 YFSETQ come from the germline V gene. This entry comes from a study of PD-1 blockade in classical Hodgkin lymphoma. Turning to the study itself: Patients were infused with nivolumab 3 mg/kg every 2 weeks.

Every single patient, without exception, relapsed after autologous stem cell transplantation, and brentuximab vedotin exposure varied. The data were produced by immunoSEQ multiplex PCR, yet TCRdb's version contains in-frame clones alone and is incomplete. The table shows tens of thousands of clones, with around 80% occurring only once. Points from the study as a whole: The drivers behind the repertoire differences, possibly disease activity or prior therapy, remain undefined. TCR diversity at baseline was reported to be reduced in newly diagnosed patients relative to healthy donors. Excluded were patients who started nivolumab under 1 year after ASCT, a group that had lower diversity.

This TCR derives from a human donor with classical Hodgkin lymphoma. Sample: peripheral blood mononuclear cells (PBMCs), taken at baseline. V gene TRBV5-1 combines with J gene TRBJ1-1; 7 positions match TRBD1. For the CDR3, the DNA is TGCGCCAGCAGCTTGGACAGGGGACCGGAGGCTTTCTTT. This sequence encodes CASSLDRGPEAFF.